Shown below are 28 T cell receptor beta chains from a single sample sequenced in a study of long-term antiretroviral therapy in people with HIV. immunoSEQ v3.0 was run at survey level. Clones were sequenced by immunoSEQ multiplex PCR, and TCRdb holds only the in-frame ones, with some missing. The sample yields over 30,000 clones, approximately 84% seen once. The input for sequencing was unsorted PBMCs, taken 3.1 years after starting antiretroviral therapy. These receptors were taken from a woman aged 45-65 years with HIV.

The chain uses TRBV29-1 and TRBJ1-1; 9 nucleotides line up with TRBD1. V was pared by 6 bases and J by 4 bases, with 15 bases of the junction left unmatched. Per germline, CDR1 SQVTM and CDR2 ANQGSEA. This CDR3 has 16 amino acids. CDR3 loop: CSVGRTGVPRGTEAFF. As DNA, the CDR3 is TGCAGCGTAGGTCGGACAGGGGTTCCTAGAGGCACTGAAGCTTTCTTT.

In this sample, this clone turned up a few times. DNA of the CDR3: TGTGCCAGCAGCGGAGTGGGGACTAGCTCCTATAATTCACCCCTCCACTTT. Amino acid sequence: CASSGVGTSSYNSPLHF. The chain recombines TRBV5-5 with TRBJ1-6; D is perhaps TRBD1 (5 bases). There are 17 residues in the CDR3. Trimming stripped 4 bases from V and 0 bases from J, with 14 bases between. From germline, CDR1 is SGHKS and CDR2 YYEKEE (reference sequence). Full variable domain (missing parts from reference TRBV5-5 and TRBJ1-6): DAGVTQSPTHLIKTRGQQVTLRCSPISGHKSVSWYQQVLGQGPQFIFQYYEKEERGRGNFPDRFSARQFPNYSSELNVNALLLGDSALYLCASSGVGTSSYNSPLHFGNGTRLTVT.

The chain combines TRBV5-5 with TRBJ2-3; 11 bases fit TRBD1. Germline V gene data show CDR1 as SGHKS and CDR2 as YYEKEE (reference sequence). The V segment lost 2 bases and the J segment 5 bases; nucleotides outside the gene matches: 7. The length of the CDR3 is 16 residues. As DNA, the CDR3 is TGTGCCAGCAGCTTTCTGGACAGGGGGCAAGGAGATACGCAGTATTTT. Amino acids: CASSFLDRGQGDTQYF.

This clone was seen only a few times. An end of the junction does not agree with germline; a read error may underlie this. The chain is built from TRBV11-2 and TRBJ1-1; D is perhaps TRBD1 (5 bases). The V gene's germline CDR1 is SGHAT and CDR2 FQNNGV. There are 12 residues in the CDR3. CDR3 region: CASSLMDTEAFF. The CDR3, as DNA: TGTGCCAGCAGCTTAATGGACACCGAAGCTTTCTTT.

V is TRBV5-1 and J is TRBJ1-1; D gene unclear. Germline V gene sequence: CDR1 SGHRS, CDR2 YFSETQ. V was clipped by 3 bases and J by 0 bases, with 9 bases between them. The CDR3 is 14 amino acids. This chain's CDR3 is CASSSSSLNTEAFF. In DNA, the CDR3 is TGCGCCAGCAGCTCGAGTTCGTTGAACACTGAAGCTTTCTTT.

This rearrangement joins TRBV5-1 to TRBJ1-4, with D unresolved. Germline V gene lookup returns CDR1 SGHRS and CDR2 YFSETQ. The CDR3 consists of 14 residues. Trimming removed 0 bases from V and 5 bases from J, with 8 bases in between. In DNA, the CDR3 is TGCGCCAGCAGCTTGGTGGGATTAAATGAAAAACTGTTTTTT. It specifies CASSLVGLNEKLFF.

The gene calls are TRBV5-6 and TRBJ1-4, with D uncertain. Germline-derived CDR1 and CDR2 are SGHDT and YYEEEE. The V and J ends lost 0 bases and 4 bases respectively, with 7 bases between them. The CDR3 consists of 14 residues. DNA of the CDR3: TGTGCCAGCAGCTTGGTGCAGAGTAATGAAAAACTGTTTTTT. This codes for CASSLVQSNEKLFF.

The rearrangement uses TRBV5-1 and TRBJ1-1, with 7 positions matching TRBD1. Germline assignment: CDR1 SGHRS and CDR2 YFSETQ. Trimming cost V 4 bases and J 1 base; bases outside gene matches: 4. The CDR3 has 14 amino acids. The DNA for the CDR3 is TGCGCCAGCAGCCGGGACAGAGGGAACACTGAAGCTTTCTTT. As protein: CASSRDRGNTEAFF.

V gene TRBV18 combines with J gene TRBJ2-3; 7 bases fit TRBD1. CDR3 length equals 16 residues. The germline V gene encodes CDR1 KGHSH and CDR2 LQKENI. J lost 3 bases, V lost 3 bases, and 9 bases had no gene match. The CDR3 DNA reads TGTGCCAGCTCACCGAGGACAGGCGGGTCGACAGATACGCAGTATTTT. Translating gives CASSPRTGGSTDTQYF.

The chain links TRBV23-1 to TRBJ1-6; maybe TRBD1 (6 bases). TRBV23-1 is an open reading frame whose function is uncertain. V lost 7 bases, J lost 7 bases, and 20 bases lay in between. The CDR3 runs to 16 residues. CDR3: CASTPLPGELNSPLHF. The CDR3 DNA follows: TGCGCCAGCACCCCCCTTCCAGGGGAACTAAATTCACCCCTCCACTTT.

The rearrangement uses TRBV7-2 and TRBJ2-5, with 12 bases fitting TRBD2. The CDR3 extends over 16 amino acids. Germline loops: CDR1 SGHTA, CDR2 FQGNSA. V shed 5 bases, J shed 5 bases, and the junction held 9 bases outside the gene matches. CDR3 sequence: CASSPPRLAGVETQYF. Here the CDR3 DNA reads TGTGCCAGCAGCCCTCCCCGACTAGCGGGGGTGGAGACCCAGTACTTC.

V usage is TRBV5-1 and J usage is TRBJ2-5; 7 bases are a match to TRBD1. CDR1 and CDR2 from the germline V gene are SGHRS and YFSETQ. Trimming took 4 bases from V and 5 from J; bases not matched to a gene: 2. CDR3 length: 12 amino acids. This CDR3 reads CASSRDSETQYF. CDR3 coding DNA: TGCGCCAGCAGCCGGGACAGTGAGACCCAGTACTTC. The variable domain in full, with the rest retrieved from reference TRBV5-1 and TRBJ2-5, is KAGVTQTPRYLIKTRGQQVTLSCSPISGHRSVSWYQQTPGQGLQFLFEYFSETQRNKGNFPGRFSGRQFSNSRSEMNVSTLELGDSALYLCASSRDSETQYFGPGTRLLVL.

J is TRBJ2-3 and V is TRBV5-4; 8 positions agree with TRBD2. CDR1 is SGHNT, CDR2 YYREEE, per germline (reference sequence). The V segment lost 2 bases and the J segment 0 bases; nucleotides outside the gene matches: 5. The CDR3 runs to 16 residues. CDR3 DNA: TGTGCCAGCAGCTTCAAGGTAGCGGGGAGCACAGATACGCAGTATTTT. Its protein product is CASSFKVAGSTDTQYF.

The chain combines TRBV4-1 with TRBJ1-1; the D gene is possibly TRBD1 (5 bases). V was pared by 2 bases and J by 1 base, with 17 bases between. The V gene's germline CDR1 is MGHRA and CDR2 YSYEKL. This CDR3 is built from 17 residues. For the CDR3, the DNA is TGCGCCAGCAGCCAATTGGGTCTAGGGGTCGGGAACACTGAAGCTTTCTTT. The encoded protein is CASSQLGLGVGNTEAFF.

This chain uses TRBV7-2 with TRBJ1-1; D may be TRBD1 (6 bases). V dropped 5 bases and J dropped 3 bases, with 10 bases sitting between them. The CDR3 is 13 residues long. Germline CDR1 SGHTA, CDR2 FQGNSA. DNA for the CDR3: TGTGCCAGCAGCGAACAGGGTTACACTGAAGCTTTCTTT. Its translation is CASSEQGYTEAFF.

This clone showed up just a few times. The rearrangement joins TRBV5-1 to TRBJ1-4; D is undetermined. With 4 bases removed from V and 5 bases from J, the gap between germline ends came to 15 bases. Germline V CDR1 and CDR2: SGHRS, YFSETQ. The CDR3 has 15 residues. CDR3 nucleotides: TGCGCCAGCAGCCGCGCGGCGGCCGCGAATGAAAAACTGTTTTTT. Residues: CASSRAAAANEKLFF.

This rearrangement joins TRBV19 to TRBJ1-5, with D uncertain. Germline loops: CDR1 LNHDA, CDR2 SQIVND (reference sequence). This CDR3 comprises 13 residues. V was trimmed by 1 base and J by 7 bases, leaving 8 bases between them. The CDR3 DNA follows: TGTGCCAGTAGTATAGCGGGCCGACAGCCCCAGCATTTT. Residues: CASSIAGRQPQHF.

This clone showed up just a few times. Other DNA sequences in the same sample also yield this CDR3. The chain joins TRBV18 to TRBJ2-3; D is uncertain. Germline CDR1 KGHSH, CDR2 LQKENI. Trimming pared 3 bases from V and 5 bases from J, leaving 12 bases between. This CDR3 is 14 amino acids long. CDR3 amino acids: CASSPKGRLDTQYF. The CDR3 region has the DNA TGTGCCAGCTCACCGAAGGGCCGGCTAGATACGCAGTATTTT.

The chain uses TRBV29-1 and TRBJ1-1; tentatively, D is TRBD1 (6 bases). The V end lost 7 bases, the J end lost 6 bases, and 24 bases lay between the germline ends. CDR3 length equals 15 residues. Germline CDR1 and CDR2: SQVTM and ANQGSEA. The DNA for the CDR3 is TGCAGCGCTTTGAACTCCCTACAGGGACGGGCTGAAGCTTTCTTT. Its translation: CSALNSLQGRAEAFF.

The V call is TRBV30, the J call TRBJ1-2, with D perhaps TRBD1 (5 bases). V lost 2 bases and J lost 5, with 21 bases in between. Germline loops: CDR1 GTSNPN, CDR2 SVGIG (reference sequence). CDR3 size: 16 residues. CDR3 sequence: CAWSSITGELRYGYTF. DNA for the CDR3: TGTGCCTGGAGTTCCATCACAGGAGAGCTAAGATATGGCTACACCTTC.

The V and J genes are TRBV11-2 and TRBJ2-2; D is perhaps TRBD1 (5 bases). V was shortened by 5 bases and J by 5 bases, with 9 bases between the two germline ends. The CDR3 sequence is 13 residues long. The germline V gene has CDR1 SGHAT and CDR2 FQNNGV. For the CDR3, the DNA is TGTGCCAGCAGCGCGACAGAGACCGGGGAGCTGTTTTTT. It translates to CASSATETGELFF.

The chain uses TRBV13 and TRBJ2-1; 14 positions match TRBD2. The ends lost 5 bases at V and 8 bases at J; junction bases unmatched: 8. Germline V gene data show CDR1 as PRHDT and CDR2 as FYEKMQ (reference sequence). The length of the CDR3 is 16 residues. The CDR3 is CASSLRTSGGRHEQFF. The CDR3 DNA is TGTGCCAGCAGCCTCCGGACTAGCGGGGGGAGACATGAGCAGTTCTTC.

The V and J genes are TRBV27 and TRBJ1-2, with 8 positions matching TRBD1. Germline loops: CDR1 MNHEY, CDR2 SMNVEV (reference sequence). The CDR3 loop spans 13 amino acids. With V trimmed by 6 bases and J by 4 bases, 4 bases remained unmatched. Written as DNA, the CDR3 is TGTGCCAGCAGCTTAACAGGGGGCTATGGCTACACCTTC. Translated, it gives CASSLTGGYGYTF.

In its sample, this clone was seen once. The rearrangement uses TRBV7-2 and TRBJ2-1; TRBD2 matches 7 bases. The germline V gene has CDR1 SGHTA and CDR2 FQGNSA. This CDR3 contains 15 residues. Losses at the gene ends were 3 bases for V and 2 bases for J; bases not matched to a gene: 4. CDR3 in amino acids: CASSFGRGAYNEQFF. CDR3 bases: TGTGCCAGCAGCTTCGGTCGGGGGGCCTACAATGAGCAGTTCTTC.

V and J are TRBV13 and TRBJ2-3, with TRBD2 matching 12 bases. After removal of 3 bases from V and 7 bases from J, the junction contained 8 bases not matched to a gene. The CDR3 has 16 amino acids. Germline CDR1 and CDR2: PRHDT and FYEKMQ (reference sequence). DNA of the CDR3: TGTGCCAGCAGCTTTGCTAGCGGGGGGGGATATTATACGCAGTATTTT. Protein sequence: CASSFASGGGYYTQYF.

The V call is TRBV28, the J call TRBJ1-5; D is possibly TRBD1 (6 bases). Looked up from germline, CDR1 is MDHEN and CDR2 is SYDVKM. This CDR3 has 19 residues. V shed 8 bases and J shed 1 base, with 27 bases lying between them. The CDR3 region has the DNA TGTGCCAGCTGCCGAACCTTACAGGGTCTGGGTTTCAGCAATCAGCCCCAGCATTTT. Amino acid sequence: CASCRTLQGLGFSNQPQHF.

The rearrangement joins TRBV2 to TRBJ1-6; D gene ambiguous. Trimming pared 4 bases from V and 5 bases from J, leaving 15 bases between. CDR3 size: 16 residues. Germline V gives CDR1 SNHLY, CDR2 FYNNEI. The CDR3: CASSAGLGRDNSPLHF. Here the CDR3 DNA reads TGTGCCAGCAGTGCCGGCCTAGGGAGGGATAATTCACCCCTCCACTTT.

The chain has TRBV15 and TRBJ1-1, with D unresolved. This CDR3 contains 12 residues. CDR1 and CDR2 (germline): LNHNV, YYDKDF (reference sequence). Trimming cost V 0 bases and J 11 bases, with 10 bases left between them. DNA for the CDR3: TGTGCCACCAGCAGAGATATGTCTCGGGCTTTCTTT. Translation: CATSRDMSRAFF.